The source of this T cell receptor (beta chain) is a study of CD8+CD57+ T cells in acquired aplastic anemia. Study background: DNA per sorted CD4+ or CD8+ sample ranged roughly 0.19 to 27.4 ug, averaging about 2.9 ug.

The study profiled TCR beta VDJ and CDR3 using genomic DNA as template. TCRdb reprocessed the reads via MiXCR and lists one record per CDR3 protein. The sample lists about 190,000 distinct CDR3 sequences, around 50% occurring once. Material for sequencing was sorted CD4+, CD8+, or CD8+CD57+ T cells (not recorded which) from PBMCs. The TCR originated in a human donor in good health, serving as a control.

The CDR3 region is CATKREKGSGNQPQYF. Written as DNA, the CDR3 is TGTGCCACCAAGCGGGAGAAAGGTTCTGGCAATCAGCCCCAGTACTTC. This chain joins TRBV6-1 and TRBJ2-5; 8 positions agree with TRBD2. The CDR3 covers 16 residues. V was clipped by 10 bases and J by 9 bases; unmatched bases: 22. Per the germline V gene, CDR1 is MNHNS and CDR2 is SASEGT.